This entry concerns a single TCR beta chain. The antigen is undetermined. The CDR3 extends over 17 amino acids. The V gene's germline CDR1 is LGHNA and CDR2 YSLEER. V was shortened by 0 bases and J by 0 bases, with 11 bases between the two germline ends. This sample is drawn from a study of cytomegalovirus exposure and HLA in healthy donors. Study information: Falling in the Caucasian-associated ancestry cluster were approximately 86% of under 450 genotyped donors.

Both 60 Vbeta primers and 13 Jbeta primers went into the PCR. Method: immunoSEQ multiplex PCR; TCRdb's copy keeps in-frame clones and lacks some. This sample has about 180,000 clones, with around four fifths found just once. Study results and caveats: According to an earlier analysis, most TCR beta V segments yielded productive rearrangements about 87% or about 30% of the time. V- and J-gene trimming in TCR beta was tied to a missense DCLRE1C variant by an analysis performed later. A later analysis found most CMV-associated TCR beta chains apparently HLA-restricted.

Sequences were obtained from PBMCs. V gene TRBV4-3 combines with J gene TRBJ1-4; D remains ambiguous. The receptor was isolated from a man younger than 35 in good health and CMV-seronegative. As DNA, the CDR3 is TGCGCCAGCAGCCAAGAGAAGGGAGTCCCAACTAATGAAAAACTGTTTTTT. Its protein is CASSQEKGVPTNEKLFF.